This T cell receptor beta chain comes out of a study of Ad26.COV2.S vaccination and SARS-CoV-2 variants. In the study overall: Participants got Ad26.COV2.S intramuscularly, once or twice 56 days apart.

Notes on this clone: What it binds is not known.

Treatment indicated: 15 to 20 received Ad26.COV2.S at low or high dose, single or two shots; about 5 received placebo; per-sample allocation not given. Vaccine and placebo recipients were sampled on day 63 after the first injection. Method: immunoSEQ multiplex PCR; TCRdb's copy keeps in-frame clones and lacks some. The repertoire holds about 350,000 clones, around 83% seen once, with 3% to 4% in the top ten. General study results and limits: Vaccine recipients had higher spike-specific TCR breadth than placebo recipients. Total T cell responses, in the TCR breadth and depth analyses, may have been underestimated. The study found similar non-spike TCR breadth in vaccine and placebo recipients.

Here the sequenced sample was peripheral blood, taken in a trial of Ad26.COV2.S vaccine versus placebo. This sequence originates from a person aged 18-65 years who received the Ad26.COV2.S COVID-19 vaccine or a placebo.

The CDR3 loop is CASSIRGETQYF. DNA of the CDR3: TGTGCCAGTAGTATTAGGGGTGAGACCCAGTACTTC. The chain joins TRBV19 to TRBJ2-5; TRBD1 is a possible D gene (5 bases). V was cut by 3 bases and J by 5 bases, with 7 bases left in between. The CDR3 runs to 12 residues. In germline, CDR1 is LNHDA, CDR2 SQIVND (reference sequence).